What follows describes a single TCR beta chain. Its antigen remains unidentified. This entry is derived from a study of T cell repertoires in cytomegalovirus infection. Trimming removed 7 bases from V and 4 bases from J, with 11 bases in between. CDR1 and CDR2 from the germline V gene are SQVTM and ANQGSEA. This CDR3 contains 12 residues. Study-wide results and limits: Cumulated frequencies of public TCR beta families served to identify carriers of CMV plus the relevant HLA.

TCRdb re-derived calls from the reads in MiXCR, one entry per CDR3 protein. Found here are 250,000 to 300,000 distinct CDR3 sequences, roughly 21% of them singletons; the top ten hold roughly 19%. The J gene is TRBJ2-1, the V gene TRBV29-1; no clear D. This specimen was cultured PBMCs, taken from culture after CMV antigen stimulation. This receptor was identified in a human donor in good health (CMV status not recorded). Some clones in this sample may be carry-over from other donors' samples. DNA for the CDR3: TGCAGCGCCCTACTATTTTACAATGAGCAGTTCTTC. Its translation: CSALLFYNEQFF.